This TCR beta chain is drawn from a study of post-analysis software for immune sequencing data. Trimming removed 4 bases from V and 4 bases from J; junction bases left unmatched: 10. CDR3 length equals 16 residues. From germline, CDR1 is SGHRS and CDR2 YFSETQ. Study-wide findings and caveats: Normalized Chao1 diversity was significantly reduced in patients versus controls. Controls had lower frequencies than patients of about five TRBV segments, which included TRBV5-6, TRBV5-1 and TRBV20-1.

TCR beta libraries were prepared from cDNA with unique molecular identifiers. With about 0.9 to 11 million T cells as the source, hundreds of thousands of cDNA molecules resulted. TCRdb re-analysed the PCR reads in MiXCR, keeping a single row per CDR3 protein. The sample lists about 540,000 distinct CDR3 sequences, approximately 31% occurring once. As regards this clonotype: The antigen is undetermined.

The chain recombines TRBV5-1 with TRBJ1-4, with 7 bases that match TRBD1. The receptor comes from a girl between 2 and 17 years old with multiple sclerosis. Material: blood. In nucleotides, the CDR3 is TGCGCCAGCAGCCCATCCTACGGGACAGTTAATGAAAAACTGTTTTTT. This encodes CASSPSYGTVNEKLFF.